Listed below are T cell receptor beta chains from one sample, sequenced in a study of T-cell reconstitution after alpha-beta-depleted transplantation in children. TCRdb independently ran MiXCR on the PCR reads; one entry per CDR3 protein. The profile covers fewer than 550,000 distinct CDR3 sequences, with approximately 11% appearing a single time and roughly 6% taken by the ten largest. This sample comprised PBMCs from the stem cell graft donor, obtained from the stem cell graft. The source is a human donor who donated a stem cell graft to a child with acute myeloid leukemia. CDR3s include the opening cysteine and the closing phenylalanine or tryptophan. The order of the fields is J gene, clone size, V gene, D gene, CDR3 protein, CDR3 DNA. The D gene is left open where the match is weak. A clone size is listed for some rows: how often the clone was seen (once, few, many), or a class if it is expanded.

TRBJ1-2,.,TRBV12-3/TRBV12-4,.,CASSLQGVDYGYTF,TGTGCCAGCAGCCTACAGGGTGTCGACTATGGCTACACCTTC
TRBJ2-3,.,TRBV29-1,.,CSVIRTGRADTQYF,TGCAGCGTAATTCGAACGGGCCGGGCCGATACGCAGTATTTT
TRBJ1-1,.,TRBV12-3/TRBV12-4,.,CASSLRHRTTEAFF,TGTGCCAGCAGTTTGAGGCATCGGACCACTGAAGCTTTCTTT
TRBJ2-5,few,TRBV25-1,.,CASSGWVVETQYF,TGTGCCAGCAGTGGGTGGGTTGTAGAGACCCAGTACTTC
TRBJ1-5,many,TRBV7-9,.,CASSLLENQPQHF,TGTGCCAGCAGCTTATTAGAGAATCAGCCCCAGCATTTT
TRBJ2-7,.,TRBV12-3/TRBV12-4,TRBD2,CASSFSGSGYEQYF,TGTGCCAGCAGTTTTAGCGGGAGCGGCTACGAGCAGTACTTC
TRBJ1-1,many,TRBV9,.,CASSVDQGDTEAFF,TGTGCCAGCAGCGTAGACCAGGGCGACACTGAAGCTTTCTTT
TRBJ2-5,few,TRBV12-3/TRBV12-4,TRBD2,CASSLFTSGGEETQYF,TGTGCCAGCAGTTTGTTTACTAGCGGGGGGGAAGAGACCCAGTACTTC
TRBJ2-3,many,TRBV20-1,TRBD2,CSARDRGLAFTDTQYF,TGCAGTGCTAGAGATAGGGGACTAGCTTTCACAGATACGCAGTATTTT
TRBJ1-1,few,TRBV12-3/TRBV12-4,.,CASNLRGATEAFF,TGTGCCAGCAACCTCCGGGGGGCCACTGAAGCTTTCTTT
TRBJ2-1,few,TRBV9,.,CASSVDGHEQFF,TGTGCCAGCAGCGTAGACGGTCATGAGCAGTTCTTC
TRBJ2-1,many,TRBV7-9,TRBD1,CASSLGGDRFDEQFF,TGTGCCAGCAGCCTAGGTGGGGACAGGTTCGATGAGCAGTTCTTC
TRBJ2-7,.,TRBV5-1,.,CASSLASEGYEQYF,TGCGCCAGCAGCTTGGCTTCCGAGGGCTACGAGCAGTACTTC
TRBJ2-1,.,TRBV18,TRBD1,CASSPRDRANEQFF,TGTGCCAGCTCACCGCGGGACAGGGCCAATGAGCAGTTCTTC
TRBJ2-2,many,TRBV5-1,TRBD2,CASSSPMGGPAGELFF,TGCGCCAGCAGCTCCCCTATGGGAGGGCCCGCCGGGGAGCTGTTTTTT
TRBJ1-2,few,TRBV5-1,.,CASSLTSGGARVYGYTF,TGCGCCAGCAGCTTGACCTCTGGGGGGGCGCGGGTCTATGGCTACACCTTC
TRBJ1-2,few,TRBV12-3/TRBV12-4,.,CASSSNSKGVEGYTF,TGTGCCAGCAGTTCCAACTCCAAGGGTGTCGAGGGCTACACCTTC
TRBJ2-2,.,TRBV6-6,.,CASISLNTGELFF,TGTGCCAGCATAAGTCTAAACACCGGGGAGCTGTTTTTT
TRBJ2-3,few,TRBV10-3,.,CAITGSTDTQYF,TGTGCCATCACGGGTTCAACAGATACGCAGTATTTT
TRBJ1-6,.,TRBV9,.,CASRHDDGDNSPLHF,TGTGCCAGCAGGCATGATGACGGGGATAATTCACCCCTCCACTTT
TRBJ1-1,many,TRBV5-1,.,CASSLLGRMNTEAFF,TGCGCCAGCAGCTTGCTAGGACGGATGAACACTGAAGCTTTCTTT
TRBJ1-6,.,TRBV9,.,CASSVDPGFGSPLHF,TGTGCCAGCAGCGTAGACCCTGGGTTCGGTTCACCCCTCCACTTT
TRBJ2-5,many,TRBV11-2,TRBD1,CASSKGGSPKETQYF,TGTGCCAGCAGCAAAGGGGGCTCCCCGAAGGAGACCCAGTACTTC
TRBJ2-3,few,TRBV6-2/TRBV6-3,.,CASSYRVDLDTQYF,TGTGCCAGCAGTTACCGGGTAGACTTAGATACGCAGTATTTT
TRBJ2-7,many,TRBV5-1,.,CASSLGVNYEQYF,TGCGCCAGCAGCTTGGGTGTCAACTACGAGCAGTACTTC
TRBJ2-7,.,TRBV29-1,.,CSVEGDNSYEQYF,TGCAGCGTTGAAGGGGATAACAGCTACGAGCAGTACTTC
TRBJ2-2,.,TRBV12-3/TRBV12-4,TRBD1,CASSFGEQGATGELFF,TGTGCCAGCAGTTTTGGGGAGCAGGGGGCGACCGGGGAGCTGTTTTTT
TRBJ2-7,few,TRBV7-9,TRBD1,CASKGDRQGPYEQYF,TGTGCCAGCAAAGGGGATAGACAGGGCCCCTACGAGCAGTACTTC
TRBJ2-1,few,TRBV12-3/TRBV12-4,.,CASSFYPHEQFF,TGTGCCAGCAGTTTCTACCCCCATGAGCAGTTCTTC
TRBJ2-7,.,TRBV20-1,TRBD1,CSALRTGSYEQYF,TGCAGTGCTTTAAGGACAGGGTCGTACGAGCAGTACTTC
TRBJ2-5,few,TRBV5-1,TRBD2,CASSFGGTSGGMRETQYF,TGCGCCAGCAGCTTTGGAGGGACTAGCGGGGGTATGAGAGAGACCCAGTACTTC
TRBJ2-1,.,TRBV12-3/TRBV12-4,TRBD1,CASTLTGMNNEQFF,TGTGCCAGCACCCTGACAGGGATGAACAATGAGCAGTTCTTC
TRBJ2-3,few,TRBV7-3,.,CASSLKKQGDTQYF,TGTGCCAGCAGCTTAAAGAAGCAGGGTGATACGCAGTATTTT
TRBJ1-5,.,TRBV2,TRBD1,CASSPQGLLHQPQHF,TGTGCCAGCAGCCCACAGGGGCTCCTCCATCAGCCCCAGCATTTT
TRBJ1-2,.,TRBV7-2,.,CASSSRTVPYGYTF,TGTGCCAGCAGCTCCAGGACAGTTCCGTATGGCTACACCTTC
TRBJ1-1,.,TRBV20-1,.,CSATFFIQRTEAFF,TGCAGTGCTACCTTCTTTATACAGAGGACTGAAGCTTTCTTT
TRBJ2-2,.,TRBV5-1,.,CASSLMSGVLTGELFF,TGCGCCAGCAGCTTGATGTCAGGGGTGTTAACCGGGGAGCTGTTTTTT
TRBJ1-3,.,TRBV20-1,.,CSAPTNSGNTIYF,TGCAGTGCCCCTACTAACTCTGGAAACACCATATATTTT
TRBJ2-3,.,TRBV29-1,.,CSVGRAEVDRQYF,TGCAGCGTTGGGAGGGCTGAGGTAGATAGGCAGTATTTT
TRBJ2-3,.,TRBV10-3,.,CAIRDEVRGATDTQYF,TGTGCCATCAGGGACGAGGTACGGGGGGCCACAGATACGCAGTATTTT
TRBJ2-3,.,TRBV29-1,.,CSVDSPDTQYF,TGCAGCGTTGACAGCCCAGATACGCAGTATTTT
TRBJ2-5,.,TRBV20-1,.,CSANPGYQETQYF,TGCAGTGCTAACCCAGGGTACCAAGAGACCCAGTACTTC
TRBJ2-1,few,TRBV12-3/TRBV12-4,.,CASTGTSNEQFF,TGTGCCAGCACCGGGACCTCAAATGAGCAGTTCTTC
TRBJ2-1,.,TRBV7-2,TRBD1,CASSPGQGWIDEQFF,TGTGCCAGCAGCCCGGGACAGGGCTGGATCGATGAGCAGTTCTTC
TRBJ1-4,.,TRBV5-1,.,CASSLGASAEKLFF,TGCGCCAGCAGCTTGGGTGCGTCAGCGGAAAAACTGTTTTTT
TRBJ2-7,many,TRBV5-1,.,CASSIGGGYHYEQYF,TGCGCCAGCAGCATTGGGGGAGGCTACCACTACGAGCAGTACTTC
TRBJ2-1,.,TRBV30,TRBD2,CAWSSGEGYNEQFF,TGTGCCTGGAGTTCGGGGGAGGGGTACAATGAGCAGTTCTTC
TRBJ1-4,few,TRBV5-1,.,CASSLGGRDNEKLFF,TGCGCCAGCAGCTTGGGTGGGAGAGACAATGAAAAACTGTTTTTT
TRBJ2-7,.,TRBV12-5,.,CASGLIDRSSSYEQYF,TGTGCTAGTGGTTTGATCGACAGGTCGAGCTCCTACGAGCAGTACTTC
TRBJ2-3,.,TRBV25-1,.,CASTGGPTDTQYF,TGTGCCAGCACGGGCGGGCCCACAGATACGCAGTATTTT
TRBJ1-2,.,TRBV30,.,CAWSVSDSYTNYGYTF,TGTGCCTGGAGTGTGTCAGATTCCTATACTAACTATGGCTACACCTTC
TRBJ2-6,many,TRBV7-9,.,CASSLVGQSSGANVLTF,TGTGCCAGCAGCTTAGTCGGACAGAGCTCTGGGGCCAACGTCCTGACTTTC
TRBJ2-5,few,TRBV5-1,.,CASSSGVHNLETQYF,TGCGCCAGCAGCTCGGGAGTCCACAACCTAGAGACCCAGTACTTC
TRBJ1-2,.,TRBV3-1,.,CASSVGGQGYTF,TGTGCCAGCAGCGTCGGAGGGCAGGGCTACACCTTC